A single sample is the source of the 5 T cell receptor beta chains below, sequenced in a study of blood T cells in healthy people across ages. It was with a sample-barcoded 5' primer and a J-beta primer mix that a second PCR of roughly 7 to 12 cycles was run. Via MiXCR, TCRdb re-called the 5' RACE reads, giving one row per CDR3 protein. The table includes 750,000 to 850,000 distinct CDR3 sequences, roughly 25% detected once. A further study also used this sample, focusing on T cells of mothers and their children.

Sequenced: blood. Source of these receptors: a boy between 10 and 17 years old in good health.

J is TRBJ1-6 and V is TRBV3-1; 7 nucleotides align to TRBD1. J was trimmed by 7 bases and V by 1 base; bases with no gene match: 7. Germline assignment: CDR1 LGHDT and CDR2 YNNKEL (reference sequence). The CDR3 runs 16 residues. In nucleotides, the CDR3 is TGTGCCAGCAGCCAAGGTCCGGGACAGAGAAATTCACCCCTCCACTTT. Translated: CASSQGPGQRNSPLHF.

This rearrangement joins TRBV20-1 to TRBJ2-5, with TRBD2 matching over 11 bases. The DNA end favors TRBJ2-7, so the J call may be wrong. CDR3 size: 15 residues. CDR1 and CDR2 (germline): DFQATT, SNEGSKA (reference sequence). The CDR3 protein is CSARGTLAGGYEQYF. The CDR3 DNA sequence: TGCAGTGCTAGAGGGACCCTAGCGGGAGGCTACGAGCAGTACTTC.

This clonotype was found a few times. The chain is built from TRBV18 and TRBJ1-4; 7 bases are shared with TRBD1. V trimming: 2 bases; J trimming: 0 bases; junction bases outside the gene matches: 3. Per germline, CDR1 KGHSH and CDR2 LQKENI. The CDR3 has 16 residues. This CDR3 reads CASSPIQGTTNEKLFF. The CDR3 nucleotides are TGTGCCAGCTCACCAATACAGGGGACAACTAATGAAAAACTGTTTTTT.

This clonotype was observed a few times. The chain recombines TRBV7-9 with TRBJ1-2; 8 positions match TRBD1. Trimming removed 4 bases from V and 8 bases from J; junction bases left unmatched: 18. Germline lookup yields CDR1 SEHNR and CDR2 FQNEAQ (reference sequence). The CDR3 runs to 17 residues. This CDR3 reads CASSSSTLDGTGGGYTF. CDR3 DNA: TGTGCCAGCAGCTCCTCGACCCTTGACGGGACAGGAGGAGGCTACACCTTC.

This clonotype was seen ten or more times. The CDR3 DNA reads TGTGCCACCGGAGCCCGTTATGGCTACACCTTC. Translating gives CATGARYGYTF. This rearrangement joins TRBV28 to TRBJ1-2; D call uncertain. Looked up from germline, CDR1 is MDHEN and CDR2 is SYDVKM. Between the trimmed V and J ends, which lost 10 bases and 5 bases, there was a span of 11 bases. This CDR3 is 11 amino acids long.